Shown below are 5 T cell receptor beta chains from a single sample sequenced in a study of blood T cell repertoires in COVID-19. Libraries were prepared by immunoSEQ multiplex PCR; TCRdb keeps only in-frame clonotypes and omits some of them. The sample contains about 350,000 clones, about nine tenths of which appear only once. What was sequenced was peripheral blood. The receptors shown here come from a woman in her 70s with COVID-19, enrolled during active disease.

The chain is built from TRBV3-1 (or the pseudogene TRBV3-2) and TRBJ1-1; D may be TRBD1 (5 bases). Germline V CDR1 and CDR2: LGHDT, YNNKEL (reference sequence). The CDR3 is made up of 18 amino acids. Between the trimmed V and J ends, which lost 1 base and 1 base, there was a span of 19 bases. DNA for the CDR3: TGTGCCAGCAGCCAAGCCCCCCAGGGCTTTGGCCCGAACACTGAAGCTTTCTTT. It yields the protein CASSQAPQGFGPNTEAFF.

V gene TRBV9 combines with J gene TRBJ1-2; a weak D match, TRBD1 (5 bases). This CDR3 is 14 amino acids long. Trimming pared 2 bases from V and 5 bases from J, leaving 13 bases between. Germline lookup yields CDR1 SGDLS and CDR2 YYNGEE. CDR3 bases: TGTGCCAGCAGCGTTAGCAGGGATAGGTATGGCTACACCTTC. This codes for CASSVSRDRYGYTF.

V and J are TRBV18 and TRBJ2-1; D unresolved. Trimming took 3 bases from V and 0 from J, leaving 9 bases between them. Germline V CDR1 and CDR2: KGHSH, LQKENI. This CDR3 has 15 amino acids. CDR3 DNA sequence: TGTGCCAGCTCACCCGAGCGAAGCTCCTACAATGAGCAGTTCTTC. It is translated as CASSPERSSYNEQFF. Complete variable domain (other parts from reference TRBV18 and TRBJ2-1): NAGVMQNPRHLVRRRGQEARLRCSPMKGHSHVYWYRQLPEEGLKFMVYLQKENIIDESGMPKERFSAEFPKEGPSILRIQQVVRGDSAAYFCASSPERSSYNEQFFGPGTRLTVL.

The gene calls are TRBV19 and TRBJ1-1; a weak D match, TRBD1 (5 bases). The CDR3 is 13 residues long. From germline, CDR1 is LNHDA and CDR2 SQIVND (reference sequence). V lost 3 bases and J lost 11, with 16 bases in between. As DNA, the CDR3 is TGTGCCAGTAGTATCGTGAGGGGAGGCTCGGCTTTCTTT. It translates to CASSIVRGGSAFF.

A remark on this clone: A much bigger clone sits one base away, suggesting this may be a read error. This chain uses TRBV6-2 or TRBV6-3 with TRBJ1-2; no clear D. CDR1 is MNHEY and CDR2 is SVGEGT in the germline V gene. The CDR3 consists of 11 residues. V was trimmed by 5 bases and J by 4 bases, leaving 5 bases between them. The CDR3 sequence: CASSPSYGYTF. The CDR3 coding sequence is TGTGCCAGCAGTCCGAGCTATGGCTACACCTTC.